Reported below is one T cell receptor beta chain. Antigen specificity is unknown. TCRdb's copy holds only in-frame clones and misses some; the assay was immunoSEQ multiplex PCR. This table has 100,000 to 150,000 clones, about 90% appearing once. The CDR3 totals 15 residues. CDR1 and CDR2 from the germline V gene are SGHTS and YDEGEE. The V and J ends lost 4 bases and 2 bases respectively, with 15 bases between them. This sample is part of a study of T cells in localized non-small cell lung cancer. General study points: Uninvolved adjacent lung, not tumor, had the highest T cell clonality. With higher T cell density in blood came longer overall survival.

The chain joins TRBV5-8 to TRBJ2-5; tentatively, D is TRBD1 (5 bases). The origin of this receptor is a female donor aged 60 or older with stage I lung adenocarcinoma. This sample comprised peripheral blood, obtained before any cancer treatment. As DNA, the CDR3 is TGTGCCAGCAGCCCCCAAGGGCAGGGACAAGAGACCCAGTACTTC. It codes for CASSPQGQGQETQYF.